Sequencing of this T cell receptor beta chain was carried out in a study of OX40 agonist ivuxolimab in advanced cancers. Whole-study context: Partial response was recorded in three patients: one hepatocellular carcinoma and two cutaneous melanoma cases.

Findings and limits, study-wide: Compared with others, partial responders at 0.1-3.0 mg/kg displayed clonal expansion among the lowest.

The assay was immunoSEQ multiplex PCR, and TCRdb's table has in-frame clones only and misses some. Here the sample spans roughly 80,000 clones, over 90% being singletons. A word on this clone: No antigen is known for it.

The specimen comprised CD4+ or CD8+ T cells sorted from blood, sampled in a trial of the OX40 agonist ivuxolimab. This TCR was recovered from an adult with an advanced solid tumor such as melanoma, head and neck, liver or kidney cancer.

The CDR3 is CASSPISGYNYGYTF. Here the CDR3 DNA reads TGTGCCAGCAGTCCCATTTCAGGCTACAACTATGGCTACACCTTC. The genes are TRBV27 and TRBJ1-2; D uncertain. Germline-derived CDR1 and CDR2 are MNHEY and SMNVEV (reference sequence). V shed 5 bases and J shed 2 bases, with 15 bases lying between them. CDR3 length: 15 residues.